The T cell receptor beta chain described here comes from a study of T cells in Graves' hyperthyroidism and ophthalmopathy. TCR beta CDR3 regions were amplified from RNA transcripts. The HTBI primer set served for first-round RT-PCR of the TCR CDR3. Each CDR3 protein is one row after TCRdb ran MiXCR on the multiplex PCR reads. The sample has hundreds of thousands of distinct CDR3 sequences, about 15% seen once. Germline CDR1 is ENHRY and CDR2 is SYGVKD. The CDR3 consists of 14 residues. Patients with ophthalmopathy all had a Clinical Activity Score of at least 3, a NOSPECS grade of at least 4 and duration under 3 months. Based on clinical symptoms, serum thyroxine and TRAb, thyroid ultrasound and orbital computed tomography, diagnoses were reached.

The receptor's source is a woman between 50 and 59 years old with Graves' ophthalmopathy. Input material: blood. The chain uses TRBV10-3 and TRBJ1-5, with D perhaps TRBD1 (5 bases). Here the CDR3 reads CAPLGGVRSQPQHF. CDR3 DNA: TGTGCGCCTCTGGGAGGGGTTAGGAGTCAGCCCCAGCATTTT.